The 25 T cell receptor beta chains given below trace back to one sample, sequenced in a study of regulatory T cells in long-lasting Graves disease. Time point given: persistent/refractory GD, antithyroid drugs over 5 years with positive TRAb. Extracted PBMC RNA gave rise to the TCR library. Sequencing libraries for TCR beta were prepared with iRepertoire HTBI primers and Arm-PCR of CDR3 regions. MiXCR, run by TCRdb on the multiplex PCR reads, gives a single entry per CDR3 protein. The data show 350,000 to 500,000 distinct CDR3 sequences, 21% seen once. Source: peripheral blood mononuclear cells (PBMCs), taken when the disease was refractory, from a patient treated with antithyroid drugs. These receptor sequences come from a female donor with Graves disease.

A few counts support this clonotype. The rearrangement uses TRBV24-1 and TRBJ2-3; D remains unclear. The CDR3 extends over 11 amino acids. The ends were cut back, 6 bases at V and 4 bases at J, with 4 bases in the middle. Per the germline V gene, CDR1 is KGHDR and CDR2 is SFDVKD. CDR3 DNA sequence: TGTGCCACCAGTACCGCAGATACGCAGTATTTT. Its translation: CATSTADTQYF.

J is TRBJ1-3 and V is TRBV20-1; D is unresolved. Germline lookup yields CDR1 DFQATT and CDR2 SNEGSKA (reference sequence). The CDR3 contains 16 residues. V was shortened by 5 bases and J by 0 bases, with 17 bases between the two germline ends. This CDR3 reads CSAPPGDAGSGNTIYF. In DNA, the CDR3 is TGCAGTGCTCCACCGGGAGACGCTGGCTCTGGAAACACCATATATTTT.

The chain employs TRBV7-6 and TRBJ2-1; D call uncertain. Trimming cost V 2 bases and J 4 bases, with 9 bases left between them. CDR1 is SGHVS, CDR2 FNYEAQ, per germline. This CDR3 region has 14 residues. The CDR3 loop is CASSLLEEYNEQFF. CDR3 nucleotides: TGTGCCAGCAGCTTACTCGAAGAGTACAATGAGCAGTTCTTC. Based on the CDR3 plus reference TRBV7-6 and TRBJ2-1, the full variable domain is GAGVSQSPRYKVTKRGQDVALRCDPISGHVSLYWYRQALGQGPEFLTYFNYEAQQDKSGLPNDRFSAERPEGSISTLTIQRTEQRDSAMYRCASSLLEEYNEQFFGPGTRLTVL.

In this sample, this clonotype turned up many times. DNA for the CDR3: TGTGCCAGCAGTGATCGCGGGACAGGGATGGTCGAGCAGTACTTC. It codes for CASSDRGTGMVEQYF. The rearrangement uses TRBV2 and TRBJ2-7, with 9 bases that match TRBD1. The CDR3 sequence is 15 residues long. The germline V gene encodes CDR1 SNHLY and CDR2 FYNNEI. V was clipped by 3 bases and J by 6 bases; unmatched bases: 9.

For the CDR3, the DNA is TGTGCCAGCGGGGACGGCACGACAGATACGCAGTATTTT. Translating it yields CASGDGTTDTQYF. The chain recombines TRBV2 with TRBJ2-3, with D perhaps matching TRBD1 or TRBD2 (5 bases each). The CDR3 spans 13 residues. V was cut by 8 bases and J by 3 bases, with 12 bases left in between. CDR1 is SNHLY, CDR2 FYNNEI, per germline.

This clonotype was seen a handful of times. The chain uses TRBV2 and TRBJ2-1; no clear D gene. The CDR3 contains 15 residues. Germline CDR1 and CDR2: SNHLY and FYNNEI. Trimming stripped 0 bases from V and 0 bases from J, with 6 bases between. The CDR3 region has the DNA TGTGCCAGCAGTGAAGCCCCCTCCTCCTACAATGAGCAGTTCTTC. Amino acid sequence: CASSEAPSSYNEQFF.

This CDR3 is CSVEDQRRDPGANVLTF. Written as DNA, the CDR3 is TGCAGCGTTGAAGATCAAAGGCGGGATCCTGGGGCCAACGTCCTGACTTTC. The chain couples TRBV29-1 to TRBJ2-6; TRBD2 is a possible D gene (6 bases). V was clipped by 0 bases and J by 2 bases, with 14 bases between them. This CDR3 is 17 amino acids long. Germline loops: CDR1 SQVTM, CDR2 ANQGSEA.

This clonotype was observed at least ten times. The chain is built from TRBV28 and TRBJ1-4; weak D call: TRBD1 (5 bases). From germline, CDR1 is MDHEN and CDR2 SYDVKM. This CDR3 region has 14 residues. Trimming took 6 bases from V and 4 from J, leaving 12 bases between them. The CDR3, as DNA: TGTGCCAGCAGCCAGGGCGGGGTTAATGAAAAACTGTTTTTT. Amino acids: CASSQGGVNEKLFF.

This clonotype was seen just once. The V gene is TRBV5-1, the J gene TRBJ1-4; the D gene is possibly TRBD1 (5 bases). V lost 4 bases and J lost 10, with 23 bases in between. The germline V gene has CDR1 SGHRS and CDR2 YFSETQ. CDR3 size: 16 residues. CDR3 loop: CASSTTGGAVGVKLFF. CDR3 DNA: TGCGCCAGCAGCACTACGGGAGGCGCTGTGGGGGTAAAACTGTTTTTT.

This clonotype was recorded at least ten times. The rearrangement links TRBV12-5 to TRBJ2-2; D call uncertain. The germline V gene has CDR1 LGHNT and CDR2 FRNRAP. The ends were cut back, 3 bases at V and 6 bases at J, with 8 bases in the middle. The CDR3 totals 13 residues. CDR3 nucleotide sequence: TGTGCTAGTGGTTTAGAAGTATCCGGGGAGCTGTTTTTT. It specifies CASGLEVSGELFF.

This clonotype was counted at least ten times. The chain is built from TRBV6-5 and TRBJ1-5; D possibly corresponds to TRBD1 (6 bases). The V end was cut by 3 bases, the J end by 4 bases, with 13 bases between. CDR1 and CDR2 (germline): MNHEY, SVGAGI. The CDR3 spans 15 residues. CDR3 sequence reads: CASSYGRGANQPQHF. CDR3 coding DNA: TGTGCCAGCAGTTATGGGCGGGGGGCGAATCAGCCCCAGCATTTT.

The chain combines TRBV2 with TRBJ2-1; TRBD2 matches 7 bases. V dropped 8 bases and J dropped 7; count of bases not matched to a gene: 11. There are 14 residues in the CDR3. Germline V lookup: CDR1 SNHLY, CDR2 FYNNEI. CDR3 nucleotide sequence: TGTGCCAGCGCCGGGACTACCGCAAGGAATGAGCAGTTCTTC. Translating it yields CASAGTTARNEQFF.

This clonotype appeared a few times. The gene calls are TRBV29-1 and TRBJ2-7; TRBD2 aligns across 12 bases. V was pared by 5 bases and J by 2 bases, with 4 bases of the junction left unmatched. The CDR3 totals 14 residues. Germline-derived CDR1 and CDR2 are SQVTM and ANQGSEA. CDR3 residues: CSVILAGGTYEQYF. Written as DNA, the CDR3 is TGCAGCGTTATACTAGCGGGGGGCACCTACGAGCAGTACTTC.

The table lists this clonotype with many counts. The rearrangement links TRBV13 to TRBJ1-1, with 10 bases that match TRBD1. CDR1 and CDR2 (germline): PRHDT, FYEKMQ (reference sequence). The trim removed 5 bases at V and 5 bases at J, leaving 8 bases unmatched. The CDR3 runs to 15 residues. The CDR3 DNA reads TGTGCCAGCAGCCTCAGGGGACAGGGGCTTACTGAAGCTTTCTTT. Translation: CASSLRGQGLTEAFF.

This clonotype showed up just a few times. This rearrangement joins TRBV10-2 to TRBJ2-5; 10 bases are shared with TRBD2. There are 17 residues in the CDR3. J gave up 2 bases and V 1 base, and 7 bases lay outside the gene matches. Germline V CDR1 and CDR2: WSHSY, SAAADI. Written as DNA, the CDR3 is TGCGCCAGCAGTGAGTGGCTAGCGGGAGAGCGACAAGAGACCCAGTACTTC. It translates to CASSEWLAGERQETQYF.

The V gene is TRBV10-3, the J gene TRBJ1-4; D unresolved. Trimming shortened V by 2 bases and J by 8 bases, and 6 bases separated the two germline ends. CDR1 and CDR2 (germline): ENHRY, SYGVKD. The CDR3 runs to 12 residues. This CDR3 is CAISEKHEKLFF. The DNA for the CDR3 is TGTGCCATCAGTGAGAAACACGAAAAACTGTTTTTT.

In its sample, this clonotype was seen a few times. V gene TRBV3-1 combines with J gene TRBJ1-5; 7 bases match TRBD1. In germline, CDR1 is LGHDT, CDR2 YNNKEL (reference sequence). V lost 0 bases to trimming and J lost 6 bases; unmatched junction nucleotides: 5. The CDR3 runs 15 residues. CDR3 amino acids: CASSQDGGQSQPQHF. The CDR3 nucleotides read TGTGCCAGCAGCCAAGATGGGGGACAGAGTCAGCCCCAGCATTTT. The whole variable domain, remainder taken from reference TRBV3-1 and TRBJ1-5, is DTAVSQTPKYLVTQMGNDKSIKCEQNLGHDTMYWYKQDSKKFLKIMFSYNNKELIINETVPNRFSPKSPDKAHLNLHINSLELGDSAVYFCASSQDGGQSQPQHFGDGTRLSIL.

Ten or more counts support this clonotype. The chain employs TRBV28 and TRBJ2-4; D uncertain. CDR3 length: 11 amino acids. V was cut by 4 bases and J by 9 bases, with 7 bases left in between. Germline lookup yields CDR1 MDHEN and CDR2 SYDVKM. Here the CDR3 DNA reads TGTGCCAGCAGTTCAGTAACCATTCAGTACTTC. Protein product: CASSSVTIQYF.

In the case of this clonotype: A much larger clone lies a single base off, so this may be a read error. The V and J genes are TRBV18 and TRBJ2-5; 9 bases line up with TRBD2. The CDR3 contains 16 residues. The germline V gene has CDR1 KGHSH and CDR2 LQKENI. CDR3 region: CASSPKPSGMQGTQYF. The CDR3 nucleotides read TGTGCCAGCTCACCAAAGCCTAGCGGGATGCAAGGGACCCAGTACTTC.

This clonotype was counted ten times or more. This sequence joins TRBV28 and TRBJ2-7; the match to TRBD2 covers 8 bases. Germline V gene data show CDR1 as MDHEN and CDR2 as SYDVKM. V was pared by 10 bases and J by 5 bases, with 10 bases of the junction left unmatched. This CDR3 is built from 13 residues. The CDR3 protein is CATLREGWNEQYF. The DNA for the CDR3 is TGTGCCACGCTCCGGGAGGGCTGGAACGAGCAGTACTTC.

Many counts were recorded for this clonotype. The rearrangement uses TRBV7-9 and TRBJ1-6; 7 nucleotides match TRBD1. Looked up from germline, CDR1 is SEHNR and CDR2 is FQNEAQ (reference sequence). After removal of 5 bases from V and 7 bases from J, the junction contained 8 bases not matched to a gene. This CDR3 has 15 residues. In DNA form, the CDR3 reads TGTGCCAGCAGCGGACGACAGGGAGCGAATTCACCCCTCCACTTT. Protein: CASSGRQGANSPLHF.

The CDR3 DNA follows: TGTGCCAGCAGCTCGCTAGCGGAATATAGCACAGATACGCAGTATTTT. Its protein product is CASSSLAEYSTDTQYF. V gene TRBV5-6 combines with J gene TRBJ2-3, with TRBD2 matching 7 bases. V gave up 3 bases and J gave up 0 bases; unmatched junction bases: 7. The CDR3 totals 16 residues. Germline loops: CDR1 SGHDT, CDR2 YYEEEE.

This clonotype has at least ten counts. The chain employs TRBV12-3 or TRBV12-4 and TRBJ1-2; 9 nucleotides agree with TRBD1. J gave up 5 bases and V 4 bases, and 5 bases lay outside the gene matches. This CDR3 is built from 14 residues. CDR3 coding DNA: TGTGCCAGCAGTTACACCGGGACAGGGTATGGCTACACCTTC. This translates into CASSYTGTGYGYTF.

This chain uses TRBV28 with TRBJ2-1; 11 bases map to TRBD2. J was trimmed by 1 base and V by 2 bases; bases with no gene match: 4. This CDR3 has 17 residues. Germline V gives CDR1 MDHEN, CDR2 SYDVKM. The CDR3 spells CASSLELAGVSYNEQFF. CDR3 in DNA: TGTGCCAGCAGTTTAGAACTAGCGGGAGTATCCTACAATGAGCAGTTCTTC.

This clonotype was counted a single time. The CDR3 protein is CASSFLVREQFF. CDR3 DNA: TGTGCCAGCAGTTTCTTAGTGCGGGAGCAGTTCTTC. The rearrangement uses TRBV12-3 or TRBV12-4 and TRBJ2-1; D call uncertain. The ends were cut back, 3 bases at V and 10 bases at J, with 10 bases in the middle. CDR3 length: 12 amino acids.